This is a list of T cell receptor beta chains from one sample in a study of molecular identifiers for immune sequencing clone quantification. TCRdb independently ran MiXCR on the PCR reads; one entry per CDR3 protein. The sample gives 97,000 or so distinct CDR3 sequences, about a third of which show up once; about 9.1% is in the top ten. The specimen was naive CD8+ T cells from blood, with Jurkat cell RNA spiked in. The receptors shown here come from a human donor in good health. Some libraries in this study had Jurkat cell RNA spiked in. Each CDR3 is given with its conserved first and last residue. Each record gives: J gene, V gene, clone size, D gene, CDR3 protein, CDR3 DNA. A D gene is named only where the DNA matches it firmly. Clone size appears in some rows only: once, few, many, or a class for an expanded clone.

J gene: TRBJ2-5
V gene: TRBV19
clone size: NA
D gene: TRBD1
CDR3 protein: CASSPGTGPGQYF
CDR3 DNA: TGTGCCAGTAGTCCAGGGACAGGCCCGGGCCAGTACTTC

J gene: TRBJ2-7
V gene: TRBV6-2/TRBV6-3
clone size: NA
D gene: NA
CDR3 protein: CASTDSYPYEQYF
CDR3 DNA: TGTGCCAGCACCGACAGTTACCCGTACGAGCAGTACTTC

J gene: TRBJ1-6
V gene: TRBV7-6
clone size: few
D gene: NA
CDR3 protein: CASSLDQGPGAGYSPLHF
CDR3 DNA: TGTGCCAGCAGCTTAGACCAAGGGCCGGGGGCAGGTTATTCACCCCTCCACTTT

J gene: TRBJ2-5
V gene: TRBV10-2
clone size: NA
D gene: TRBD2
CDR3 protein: CASSESLAEETQYF
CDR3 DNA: TGCGCCAGCAGTGAGTCCCTAGCGGAAGAGACCCAGTACTTC

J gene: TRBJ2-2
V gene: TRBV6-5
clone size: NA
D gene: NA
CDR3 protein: CAGRRVAGLAGELFF
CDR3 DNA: TGTGCCGGCAGGAGAGTGGCAGGTCTTGCCGGGGAGCTGTTTTTT

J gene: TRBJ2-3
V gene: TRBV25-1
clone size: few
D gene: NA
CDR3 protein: CAVRADTQYF
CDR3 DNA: TGTGCAGTTAGGGCAGATACGCAGTATTTT

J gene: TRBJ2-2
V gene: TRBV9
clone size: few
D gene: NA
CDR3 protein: CASTGGGELFF
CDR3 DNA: TGTGCCAGCACCGGGGGAGGGGAGCTGTTTTTT

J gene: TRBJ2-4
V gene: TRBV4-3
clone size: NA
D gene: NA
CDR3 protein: CASSQERLGHLQNIQYF
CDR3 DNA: TGCGCCAGCAGCCAAGAGAGGTTAGGACACCTCCAAAACATTCAGTACTTC

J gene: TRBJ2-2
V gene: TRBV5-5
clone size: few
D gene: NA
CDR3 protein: CASSLGTQRSGELFF
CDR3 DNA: TGTGCCAGCAGCTTAGGGACACAACGGTCCGGGGAGCTGTTTTTT

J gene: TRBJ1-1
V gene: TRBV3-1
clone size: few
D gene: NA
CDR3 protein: CASSQWKEAFF
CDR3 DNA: TGTGCCAGCAGCCAATGGAAGGAAGCTTTCTTT

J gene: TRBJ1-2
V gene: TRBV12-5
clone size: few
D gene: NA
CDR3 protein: CASGLLAGARGYTF
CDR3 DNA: TGTGCTAGTGGTCTCCTGGCAGGGGCGCGAGGCTACACCTTC

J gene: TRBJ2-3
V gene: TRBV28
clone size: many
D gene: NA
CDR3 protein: CASSADNPQPYF
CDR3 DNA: TGTGCCAGCAGCGCGGACAACCCCCAACCGTATTTT

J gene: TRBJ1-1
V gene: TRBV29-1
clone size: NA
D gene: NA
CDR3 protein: CSGHRTTEAFF
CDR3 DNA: TGCAGCGGACATCGGACCACTGAAGCTTTCTTT

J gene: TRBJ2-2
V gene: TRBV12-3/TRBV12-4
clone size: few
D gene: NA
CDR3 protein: CASILFGLGPGELFF
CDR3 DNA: TGTGCCAGCATTCTATTCGGCCTTGGGCCCGGGGAGCTGTTTTTT

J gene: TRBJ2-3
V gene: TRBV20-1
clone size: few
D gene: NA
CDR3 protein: CSARPPKPPASTDTQYF
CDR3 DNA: TGCAGTGCTAGGCCCCCGAAGCCCCCTGCTAGCACAGATACGCAGTATTTT

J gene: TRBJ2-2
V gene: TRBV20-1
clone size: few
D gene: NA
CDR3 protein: CSAETRDTGELFF
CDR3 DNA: TGCAGTGCCGAGACAAGGGACACCGGGGAGCTGTTTTTT

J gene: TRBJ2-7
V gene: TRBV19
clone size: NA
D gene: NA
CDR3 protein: CASSIDLGEGYEQYF
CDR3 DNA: TGTGCCAGTAGTATAGATCTCGGAGAAGGGTACGAGCAGTACTTC

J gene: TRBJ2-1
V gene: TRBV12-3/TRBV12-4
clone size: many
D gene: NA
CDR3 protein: CASSFVPDEQFF
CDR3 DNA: TGTGCCAGCAGTTTTGTGCCGGATGAGCAGTTCTTC

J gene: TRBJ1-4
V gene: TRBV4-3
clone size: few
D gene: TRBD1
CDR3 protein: CASSQDPTGAINEKLFF
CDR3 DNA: TGCGCCAGCAGCCAAGACCCTACAGGGGCCATTAATGAAAAACTGTTTTTT

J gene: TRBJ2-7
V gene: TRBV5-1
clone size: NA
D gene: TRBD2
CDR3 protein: CASSLDGRAEYEQYF
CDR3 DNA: TGCGCCAGCAGCTTGGACGGGAGGGCCGAATACGAGCAGTACTTC

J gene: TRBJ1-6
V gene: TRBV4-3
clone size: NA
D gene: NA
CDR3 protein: CASSQGVASSPLHF
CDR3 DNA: TGCGCCAGCAGCCAAGGAGTCGCCTCTTCACCCCTCCACTTT

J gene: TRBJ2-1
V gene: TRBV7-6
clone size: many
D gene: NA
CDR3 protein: CASSGGVRVERDEQFF
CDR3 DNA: TGTGCCAGCAGCGGGGGAGTCAGGGTCGAAAGGGATGAGCAGTTCTTC

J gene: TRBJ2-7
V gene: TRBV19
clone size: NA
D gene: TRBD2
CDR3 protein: CASSPGLAGAYEQYF
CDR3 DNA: TGTGCCAGTAGTCCCGGACTAGCGGGGGCCTACGAGCAGTACTTC

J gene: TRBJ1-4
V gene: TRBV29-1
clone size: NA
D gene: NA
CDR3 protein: CSVVSGEKLFF
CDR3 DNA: TGCAGCGTTGTGTCGGGGGAAAAACTGTTTTTT

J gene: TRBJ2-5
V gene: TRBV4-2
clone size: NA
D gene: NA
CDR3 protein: CASSQFVSGAQETQYF
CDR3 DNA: TGTGCCAGCAGCCAATTTGTGTCGGGGGCTCAGGAGACCCAGTACTTC

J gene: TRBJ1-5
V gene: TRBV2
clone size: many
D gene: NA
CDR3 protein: CASSGGFSRQPQHF
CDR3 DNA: TGTGCCAGCAGTGGAGGGTTCAGTCGTCAGCCCCAGCATTTT

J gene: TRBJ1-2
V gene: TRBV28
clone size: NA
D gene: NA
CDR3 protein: CASGRVPANYGYTF
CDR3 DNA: TGTGCCAGCGGCAGGGTACCGGCTAACTATGGCTACACCTTC

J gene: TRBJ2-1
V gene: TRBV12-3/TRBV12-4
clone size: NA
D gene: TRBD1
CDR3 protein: CATVGGPGQGVTEQFF
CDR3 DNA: TGTGCCACCGTAGGGGGACCGGGACAGGGTGTAACTGAGCAGTTCTTC